Listed here is a single TCR beta chain. Its antigen is unknown. The data were taken from a study of beta chain features in type 1 diabetes. Broader study findings: Small HLA sub-analyses could not settle whether HLA shapes TCRB rearrangement. The study found moderately but significantly shorter TCRB CDR3s in all four CD4+ subsets of Type 1 diabetes patients. A closer apparent resemblance between naive, central memory and Treg TCRB repertoires was seen in patients than in healthy donors.

Germline assignment: CDR1 SNHLY and CDR2 FYNNEI. CDR3 length equals 14 residues. Sequenced material consisted of expressed TCRB transcripts (all of the isolated RNA was reverse transcribed). Measured with immunoSEQ multiplex PCR; TCRdb has only the in-frame clones, and not every one. The sample records some 190,000 clones, approximately 8.1% being singletons. The sequenced sample was central memory CD4+ T cells from blood. This chain connects TRBV2 to TRBJ2-5; D may be TRBD1 (6 bases). The end of the DNA fits TRBJ2-7 better, so the J call may be wrong. The receptor's source is a man aged 18 to 29 with type 1 diabetes. This CDR3 is CASSWDISSYEQYF. The DNA of the CDR3 is TGTGCCAGCAGTTGGGACATTAGCTCCTACGAGCAGTACTTC.